The entry below describes one TCR beta chain. This sample is part of a study of blood T cell repertoires in COVID-19. Profiling relied on immunoSEQ multiplex PCR, and the TCRdb table lists in-frame clones only, not all of them. Of approximately 110,000 clones in the sample, about 82% are singletons; the top ten hold around 5%. Germline V gene lookup returns CDR1 SGHRS and CDR2 YFSETQ. V lost 4 bases, J lost 4 bases, and 14 bases lay in between. The CDR3 consists of 14 residues. The source material was peripheral blood. The clonotype comes from a human donor in a cohort sampled during active COVID-19. This sequence joins TRBV5-1 and TRBJ1-1, with D tentatively TRBD1 (5 bases). The CDR3 DNA reads TGCGCCAGCAGCCGCGGGGGGGAACTCACTGAAGCTTTCTTT. It encodes CASSRGGELTEAFF.